One and the same sample provided the 23 T cell receptor beta chains below, sequenced in a study of lymphopenia after photon versus proton radiotherapy. Using immunoSEQ multiplex PCR, the repertoire was profiled, and TCRdb retains in-frame clones only, with some absent. The sample has roughly 36,000 clones; almost 90% are singletons. This material consisted of peripheral blood, taken from a patient treated with photon-based radiotherapy. Every receptor here comes from a woman aged 50 to 60 with pancreatic cancer.

This clone came up once. V gene TRBV5-4 combines with J gene TRBJ1-2; 11 positions match TRBD1. CDR1 and CDR2 from the germline V gene are SGHNT and YYREEE (reference sequence). V lost 4 bases to trimming and J lost 6 bases; unmatched junction nucleotides: 11. This CDR3 contains 16 residues. The CDR3 sequence: CASSQRTGGLPDGYTF. CDR3 bases: TGTGCCAGCAGCCAGAGGACAGGGGGCCTTCCCGATGGCTACACCTTC.

The chain is built from TRBV27 and TRBJ2-1; D unresolved. V was pared by 4 bases and J by 7 bases, with 14 bases between. The germline V gene has CDR1 MNHEY and CDR2 SMNVEV (reference sequence). The CDR3 consists of 14 residues. For the CDR3, the DNA is TGTGCCAGCAGTTCCCTAGGTACGGGTAATGAGCAGTTCTTC. This translates into CASSSLGTGNEQFF.

The V gene is TRBV9, the J gene TRBJ2-3; 9 nucleotides match TRBD2. The length of the CDR3 is 16 residues. The trim removed 4 bases at V and 3 bases at J, leaving 9 bases unmatched. Germline CDR1 SGDLS, CDR2 YYNGEE. The CDR3 DNA reads TGTGCCAGCAGCTTTGGGGGCGGGAGGGCGACAGATACGCAGTATTTT. Translating gives CASSFGGGRATDTQYF.

The chain joins TRBV2 to TRBJ1-2, with D maybe TRBD1 (5 bases). Germline V lookup: CDR1 SNHLY, CDR2 FYNNEI. This CDR3 spans 15 amino acids. Deletions cut 3 bases from V and 7 bases from J, with 18 bases between. The chain's CDR3 is CASSDGWGVGSGYTF. The DNA for the CDR3 is TGTGCCAGCAGTGATGGATGGGGGGTGGGTTCTGGCTACACCTTC.

In DNA form, the CDR3 reads TGTGCCAGCAGGTCCGGGACAGGTGGAGAGACCCAGTACTTC. Translated, it gives CASRSGTGGETQYF. V is TRBV27 and J is TRBJ2-5; 8 bases align to TRBD1. The CDR3 spans 14 residues. Trimming at V came to 6 bases and at J to 4 bases, leaving 7 bases not matched to a gene. Germline assignment: CDR1 MNHEY and CDR2 SMNVEV (reference sequence).

The chain has TRBV5-1 and TRBJ1-1; D remains ambiguous. The CDR3 is 14 amino acids. The germline V and J ends were trimmed by 7 bases and 1 base, with 14 bases remaining between them. Germline loops: CDR1 SGHRS, CDR2 YFSETQ. The CDR3 region has the DNA TGCGCCAGCTCCCCTGCAGGACGGAACACTGAAGCTTTCTTT. Protein sequence: CASSPAGRNTEAFF. Variable domain in full (rest from reference TRBV5-1 and TRBJ1-1): KAGVTQTPRYLIKTRGQQVTLSCSPISGHRSVSWYQQTPGQGLQFLFEYFSETQRNKGNFPGRFSGRQFSNSRSEMNVSTLELGDSALYLCASSPAGRNTEAFFGQGTRLTVV.

The chain recombines TRBV28 with TRBJ1-2; 8 bases match TRBD1. The trim removed 5 bases at V and 6 bases at J, leaving 17 bases unmatched. This CDR3 is 17 amino acids long. The germline gives CDR1 MDHEN, CDR2 SYDVKM. The CDR3 DNA is TGTGCCAGCAGTACAGGGGGTCTGCTTACAATAGAGGATGGCTACACCTTC. Translation: CASSTGGLLTIEDGYTF.

This clone was recorded once. The V and J genes are TRBV7-8 and TRBJ2-5, with a tentative D call TRBD2 (5 bases). Germline CDR1 SGHVS, CDR2 FQNEAQ. The CDR3 is made up of 15 amino acids. Trimming stripped 5 bases from V and 4 bases from J, with 17 bases between. For the CDR3, the DNA is TGTGCCAGCAGCCCTGTGGGAGTGGGAAGAGAGACCCAGTACTTC. Protein: CASSPVGVGRETQYF.

This chain joins TRBV28 and TRBJ2-3, with 9 bases fitting TRBD2. CDR3 length: 19 amino acids. Per germline, CDR1 MDHEN and CDR2 SYDVKM. V shed 1 base, J shed 0 bases, and the junction held 11 bases outside the gene matches. CDR3 region: CASSLLGALAGESTDTQYF. CDR3 nucleotide sequence: TGTGCCAGCAGTTTATTGGGAGCCTTAGCGGGAGAAAGCACAGATACGCAGTATTTT.

The gene calls are TRBV6-6 and TRBJ2-7; TRBD1 matches 10 bases. CDR3 length: 16 amino acids. The germline CDR1 and CDR2 sequences are MNHNY and SVGAGI (reference sequence). The junction had 9 bases not matched to a gene; V was cut back by 6 bases and J by 1 base. The DNA of the CDR3 is TGTGCCAGCAGCTCTCCCGGGACAGGGGTATCCTACGAGCAGTACTTC. Its protein is CASSSPGTGVSYEQYF.

This chain connects TRBV7-9 to TRBJ2-4, with unresolved D. Trimming shortened V by 5 bases and J by 7 bases, and 9 bases separated the two germline ends. CDR3 size: 12 residues. Germline V gene lookup returns CDR1 SEHNR and CDR2 FQNEAQ (reference sequence). CDR3 sequence (DNA): TGTGCCAGCAGCGAGGATGGGAACATTCAGTACTTC. Encoded protein: CASSEDGNIQYF.

The chain has TRBV29-1 and TRBJ1-1; D possibly corresponds to TRBD1 (5 bases). Germline CDR1 SQVTM, CDR2 ANQGSEA. The CDR3 extends over 14 amino acids. Trimming removed 4 bases at V and 3 bases at J, with 15 bases between. The chain's CDR3 is CSVAGGAVHTEAFF. In nucleotides, the CDR3 is TGCAGCGTTGCAGGCGGGGCTGTACACACTGAAGCTTTCTTT. Full variable domain (missing parts from reference TRBV29-1 and TRBJ1-1): SAVISQKPSRDICQRGTSLTIQCQVDSQVTMMFWYRQQPGQSLTLIATANQGSEATYESGFVIDKFPISRPNLTFSTLTVSNMSPEDSSIYLCSVAGGAVHTEAFFGQGTRLTVV.

The V call is TRBV6-5, the J call TRBJ2-3; 11 positions match TRBD2. CDR3 size: 16 residues. CDR1 and CDR2 (germline): MNHEY, SVGAGI. V dropped 0 bases and J dropped 6; count of bases not matched to a gene: 5. This chain's CDR3 is CASSYSTSGTGDTQYF. For the CDR3, the DNA is TGTGCCAGCAGTTACTCGACTAGCGGGACGGGGGATACGCAGTATTTT.

The CDR3 sequence: CASSQVWAVDRCYTF. CDR3 coding DNA: TGTGCCAGCAGCCAAGTTTGGGCCGTCGATAGGTGCTACACCTTC. J is TRBJ1-2 and V is TRBV4-2; D unclear. From germline, CDR1 is LGHNA and CDR2 YNFKEQ. The CDR3 spans 15 residues. Trimming took 1 base from V and 9 from J, leaving 18 bases between them.

The chain carries TRBV25-1 and TRBJ2-7; TRBD2 matches 8 bases. The CDR3 is 14 residues long. CDR1 is MGHDK, CDR2 SYGVNS, per germline. The J segment lost 3 bases and the V segment lost 3 bases, leaving 4 bases of the junction unmatched. The CDR3 region is CASSEVREGYEQYF. The CDR3 coding sequence is TGTGCCAGCAGTGAGGTCCGGGAGGGCTACGAGCAGTACTTC.

The rearrangement uses TRBV18 and TRBJ2-7; 9 nucleotides match TRBD2. Germline loops: CDR1 KGHSH, CDR2 LQKENI. This CDR3 has 14 residues. Trimming cost V 3 bases and J 5 bases; bases outside gene matches: 5. CDR3 region: CASSPIAGENEQYF. The CDR3 nucleotides read TGTGCCAGCTCACCGATAGCGGGAGAGAACGAGCAGTACTTC. The entire variable domain, with the rest obtained from reference TRBV18 and TRBJ2-7, is as follows: NAGVMQNPRHLVRRRGQEARLRCSPMKGHSHVYWYRQLPEEGLKFMVYLQKENIIDESGMPKERFSAEFPKEGPSILRIQQVVRGDSAAYFCASSPIAGENEQYFGPGTRLTVT.

The genes are TRBV5-1 and TRBJ2-5, with 10 positions matching TRBD2. The tail of the sequence fits TRBJ2-7 better, so the J call may be wrong. This CDR3 is built from 16 residues. Germline lookup yields CDR1 SGHRS and CDR2 YFSETQ. CDR3 amino acids: CASSLTSGTLSYEQYF. For the CDR3, the DNA is TGCGCCAGCAGCTTGACTAGCGGGACCCTATCCTACGAGCAGTACTTC.

V usage is TRBV7-8 and J usage is TRBJ1-5; 9 nucleotides match TRBD1. Trimming at V came to 1 base and at J to 0 bases, leaving 4 bases not matched to a gene. Germline lookup yields CDR1 SGHVS and CDR2 FQNEAQ. This CDR3 contains 17 residues. The CDR3 spells CASSLGGQGNSNQPQHF. The DNA for the CDR3 is TGTGCCAGCAGCTTAGGAGGACAGGGGAATAGCAATCAGCCCCAGCATTTT.

The chain links TRBV19 to TRBJ2-2; TRBD1 agrees at 7 bases. Losses at the gene ends were 3 bases for V and 6 bases for J; bases not matched to a gene: 16. There are 18 residues in the CDR3. The germline V gene encodes CDR1 LNHDA and CDR2 SQIVND (reference sequence). The CDR3 sequence: CASSMVDLGGSFPGELFF. In DNA, the CDR3 is TGTGCCAGTAGTATGGTGGATTTAGGGGGCTCTTTTCCCGGGGAGCTGTTTTTT.

The J gene is TRBJ1-1, the V gene TRBV19, with D tentatively TRBD1 (5 bases). The CDR3 has 18 residues. V lost 6 bases and J 4 bases, leaving 27 bases between the germline ends. Germline CDR1 and CDR2: LNHDA and SQIVND (reference sequence). Here the CDR3 reads CASSLGRHSTPGGTEAFF. The DNA of the CDR3 is TGTGCCAGTAGCCTCGGTAGACACTCCACACCGGGGGGCACTGAAGCTTTCTTT.

J is TRBJ2-1 and V is TRBV6-5; D gene unclear. Germline values: CDR1 MNHEY, CDR2 SVGAGI. Trimming removed 2 bases at V and 4 bases at J, with 15 bases between. CDR3 length: 16 amino acids. CDR3 in amino acids: CASSYRGNPKYNEQFF. CDR3 nucleotide sequence: TGTGCCAGCAGTTACCGCGGAAACCCAAAGTACAATGAGCAGTTCTTC.

The chain employs TRBV5-6 and TRBJ1-3; no reliable D call. The V and J ends lost 0 bases and 0 bases respectively, with 10 bases between them. Germline loops: CDR1 SGHDT, CDR2 YYEEEE. The CDR3 has 16 amino acids. CDR3 in DNA: TGTGCCAGCAGCTTGGGACACCGGATCTCTGGAAACACCATATATTTT. Its protein is CASSLGHRISGNTIYF.

This rearrangement joins TRBV28 to TRBJ2-7; maybe TRBD1 (7 bases). Between the trimmed V and J ends, which lost 6 bases and 5 bases, there was a span of 20 bases. Per the germline V gene, CDR1 is MDHEN and CDR2 is SYDVKM. The CDR3 is made up of 15 amino acids. As DNA, the CDR3 is TGTGCCAGCAGGATTGGACAGGACGGGAGAGACGAGCAGTACTTC. Residues: CASRIGQDGRDEQYF.